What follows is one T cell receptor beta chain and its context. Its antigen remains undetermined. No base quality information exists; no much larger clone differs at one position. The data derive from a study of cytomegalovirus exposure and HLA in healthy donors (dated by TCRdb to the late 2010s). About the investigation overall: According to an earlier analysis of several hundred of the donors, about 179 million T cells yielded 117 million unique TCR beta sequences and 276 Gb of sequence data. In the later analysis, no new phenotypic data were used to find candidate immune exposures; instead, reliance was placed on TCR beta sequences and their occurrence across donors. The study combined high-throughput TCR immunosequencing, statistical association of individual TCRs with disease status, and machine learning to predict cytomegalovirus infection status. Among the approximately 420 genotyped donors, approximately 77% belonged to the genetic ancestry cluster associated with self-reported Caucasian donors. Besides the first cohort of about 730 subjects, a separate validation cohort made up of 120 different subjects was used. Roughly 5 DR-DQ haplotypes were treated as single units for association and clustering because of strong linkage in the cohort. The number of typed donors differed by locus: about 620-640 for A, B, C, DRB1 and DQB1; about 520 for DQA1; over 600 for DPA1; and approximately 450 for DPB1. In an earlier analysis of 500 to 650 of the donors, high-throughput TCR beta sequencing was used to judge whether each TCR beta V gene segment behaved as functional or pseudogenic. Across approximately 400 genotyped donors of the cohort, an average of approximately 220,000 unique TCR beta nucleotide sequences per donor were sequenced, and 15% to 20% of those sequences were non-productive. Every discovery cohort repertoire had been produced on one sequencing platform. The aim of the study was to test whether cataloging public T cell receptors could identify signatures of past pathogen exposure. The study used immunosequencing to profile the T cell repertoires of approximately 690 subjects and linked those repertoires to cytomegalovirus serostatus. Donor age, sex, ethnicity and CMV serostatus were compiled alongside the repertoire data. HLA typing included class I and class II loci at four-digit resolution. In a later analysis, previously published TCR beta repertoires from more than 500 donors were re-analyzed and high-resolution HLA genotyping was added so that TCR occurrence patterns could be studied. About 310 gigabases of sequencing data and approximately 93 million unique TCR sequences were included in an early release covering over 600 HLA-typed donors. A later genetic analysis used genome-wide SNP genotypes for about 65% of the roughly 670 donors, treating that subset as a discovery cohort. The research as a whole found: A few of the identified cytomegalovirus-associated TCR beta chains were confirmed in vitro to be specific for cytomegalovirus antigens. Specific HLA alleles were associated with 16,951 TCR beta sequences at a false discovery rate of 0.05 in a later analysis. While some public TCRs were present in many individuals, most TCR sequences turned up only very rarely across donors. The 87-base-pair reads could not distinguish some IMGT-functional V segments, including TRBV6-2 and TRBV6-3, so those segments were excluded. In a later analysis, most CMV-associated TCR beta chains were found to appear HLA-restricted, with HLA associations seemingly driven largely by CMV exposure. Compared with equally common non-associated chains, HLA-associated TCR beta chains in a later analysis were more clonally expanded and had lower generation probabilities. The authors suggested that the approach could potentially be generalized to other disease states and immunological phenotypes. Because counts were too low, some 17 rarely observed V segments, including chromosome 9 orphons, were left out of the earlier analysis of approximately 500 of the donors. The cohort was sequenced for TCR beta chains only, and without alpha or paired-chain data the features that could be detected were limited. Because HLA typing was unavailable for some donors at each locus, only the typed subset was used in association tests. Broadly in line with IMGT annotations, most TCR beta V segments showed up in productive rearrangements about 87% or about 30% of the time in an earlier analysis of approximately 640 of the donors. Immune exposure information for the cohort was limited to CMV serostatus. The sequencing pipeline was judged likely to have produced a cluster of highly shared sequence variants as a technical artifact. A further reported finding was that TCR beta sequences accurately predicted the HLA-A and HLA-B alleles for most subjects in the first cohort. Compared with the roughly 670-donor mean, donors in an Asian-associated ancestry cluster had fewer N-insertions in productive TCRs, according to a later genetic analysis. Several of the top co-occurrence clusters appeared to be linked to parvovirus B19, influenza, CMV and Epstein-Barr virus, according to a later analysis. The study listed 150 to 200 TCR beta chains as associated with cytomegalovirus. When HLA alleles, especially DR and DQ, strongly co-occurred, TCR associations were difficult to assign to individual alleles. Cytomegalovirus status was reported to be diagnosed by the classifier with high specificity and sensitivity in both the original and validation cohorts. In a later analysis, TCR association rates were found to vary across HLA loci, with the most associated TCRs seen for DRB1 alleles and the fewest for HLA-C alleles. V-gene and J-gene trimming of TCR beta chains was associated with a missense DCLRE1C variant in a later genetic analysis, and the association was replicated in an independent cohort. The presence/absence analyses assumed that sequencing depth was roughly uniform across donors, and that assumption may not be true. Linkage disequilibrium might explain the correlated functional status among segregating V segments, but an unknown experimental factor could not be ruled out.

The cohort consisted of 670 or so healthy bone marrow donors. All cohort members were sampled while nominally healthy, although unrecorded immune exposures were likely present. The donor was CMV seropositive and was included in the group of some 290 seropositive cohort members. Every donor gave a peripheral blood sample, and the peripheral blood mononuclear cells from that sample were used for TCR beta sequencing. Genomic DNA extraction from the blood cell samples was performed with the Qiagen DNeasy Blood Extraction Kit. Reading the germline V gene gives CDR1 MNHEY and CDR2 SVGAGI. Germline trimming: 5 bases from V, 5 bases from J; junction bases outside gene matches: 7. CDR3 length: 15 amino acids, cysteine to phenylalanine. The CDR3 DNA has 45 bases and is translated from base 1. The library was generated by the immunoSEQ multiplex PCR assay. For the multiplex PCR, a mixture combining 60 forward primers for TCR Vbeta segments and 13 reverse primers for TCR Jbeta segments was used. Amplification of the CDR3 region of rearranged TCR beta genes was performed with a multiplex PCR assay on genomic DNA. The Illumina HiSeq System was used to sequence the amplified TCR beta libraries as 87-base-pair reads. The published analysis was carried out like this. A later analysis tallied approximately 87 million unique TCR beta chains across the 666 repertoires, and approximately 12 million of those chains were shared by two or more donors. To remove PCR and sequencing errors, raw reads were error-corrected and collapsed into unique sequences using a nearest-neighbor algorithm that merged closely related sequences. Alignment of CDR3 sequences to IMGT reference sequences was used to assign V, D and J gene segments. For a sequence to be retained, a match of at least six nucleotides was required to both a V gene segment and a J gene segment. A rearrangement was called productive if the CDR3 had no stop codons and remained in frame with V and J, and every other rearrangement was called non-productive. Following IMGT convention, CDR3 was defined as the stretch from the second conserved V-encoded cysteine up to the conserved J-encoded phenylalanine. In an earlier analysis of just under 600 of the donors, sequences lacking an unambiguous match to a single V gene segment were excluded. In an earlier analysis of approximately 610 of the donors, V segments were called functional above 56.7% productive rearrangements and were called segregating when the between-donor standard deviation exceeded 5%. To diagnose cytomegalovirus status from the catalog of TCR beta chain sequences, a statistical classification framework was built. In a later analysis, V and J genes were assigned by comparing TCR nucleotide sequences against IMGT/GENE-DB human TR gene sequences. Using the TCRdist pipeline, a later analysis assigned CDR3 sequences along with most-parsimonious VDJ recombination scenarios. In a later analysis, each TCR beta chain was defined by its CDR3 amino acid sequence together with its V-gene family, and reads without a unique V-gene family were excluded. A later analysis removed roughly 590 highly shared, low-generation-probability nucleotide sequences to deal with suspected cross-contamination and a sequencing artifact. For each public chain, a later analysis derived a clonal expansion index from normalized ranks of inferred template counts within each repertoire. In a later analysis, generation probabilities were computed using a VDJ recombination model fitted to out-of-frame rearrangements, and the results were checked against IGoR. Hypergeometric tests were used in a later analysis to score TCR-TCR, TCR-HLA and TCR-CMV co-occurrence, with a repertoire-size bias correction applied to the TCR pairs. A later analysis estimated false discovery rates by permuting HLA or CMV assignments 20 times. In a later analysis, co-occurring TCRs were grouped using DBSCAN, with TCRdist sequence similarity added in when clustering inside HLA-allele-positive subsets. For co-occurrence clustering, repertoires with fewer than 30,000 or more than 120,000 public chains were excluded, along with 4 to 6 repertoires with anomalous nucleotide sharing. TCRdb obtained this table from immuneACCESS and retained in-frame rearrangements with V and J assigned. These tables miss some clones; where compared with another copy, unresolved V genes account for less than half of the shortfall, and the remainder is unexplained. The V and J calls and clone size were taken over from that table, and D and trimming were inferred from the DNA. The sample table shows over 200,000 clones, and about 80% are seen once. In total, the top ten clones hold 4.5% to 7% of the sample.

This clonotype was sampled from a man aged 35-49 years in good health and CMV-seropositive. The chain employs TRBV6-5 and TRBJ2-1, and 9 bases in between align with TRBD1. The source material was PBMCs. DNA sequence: TGTGCCAGCAGTGGAACAGGGGGCGGCAACAATGAGCAGTTCTTC. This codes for CASSGTGGGNNEQFF.